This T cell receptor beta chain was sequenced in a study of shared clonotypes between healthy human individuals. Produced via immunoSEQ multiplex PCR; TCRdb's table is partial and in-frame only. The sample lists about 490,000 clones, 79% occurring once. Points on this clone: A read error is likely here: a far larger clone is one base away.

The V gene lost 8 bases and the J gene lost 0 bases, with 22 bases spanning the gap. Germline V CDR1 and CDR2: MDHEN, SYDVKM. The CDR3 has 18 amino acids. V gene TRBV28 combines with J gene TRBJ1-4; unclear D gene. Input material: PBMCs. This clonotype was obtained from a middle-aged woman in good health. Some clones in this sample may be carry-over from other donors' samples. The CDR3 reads CASRRPGRFSATNEKLFF. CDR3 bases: TGTGCCAGCCGTAGACCTGGCAGGTTCTCTGCAACTAATGAAAAACTGTTTTTT.